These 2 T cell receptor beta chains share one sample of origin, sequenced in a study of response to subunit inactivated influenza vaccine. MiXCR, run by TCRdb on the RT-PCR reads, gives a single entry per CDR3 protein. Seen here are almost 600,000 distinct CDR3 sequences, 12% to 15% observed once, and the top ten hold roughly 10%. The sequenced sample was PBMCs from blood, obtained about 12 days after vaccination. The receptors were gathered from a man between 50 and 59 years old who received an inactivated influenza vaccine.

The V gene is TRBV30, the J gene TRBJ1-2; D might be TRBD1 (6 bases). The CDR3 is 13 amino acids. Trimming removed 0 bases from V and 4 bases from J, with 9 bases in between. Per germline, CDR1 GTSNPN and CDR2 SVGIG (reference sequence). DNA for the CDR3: TGTGCCTGGAGTGTGGGACAAGGCTATGGCTACACCTTC. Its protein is CAWSVGQGYGYTF. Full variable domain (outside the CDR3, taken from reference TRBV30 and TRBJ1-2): SQTIHQWPATLVQPVGSPLSLECTVEGTSNPNLYWYRQAAGRGLQLLFYSVGIGQISSEVPQNLSASRPQDRQFILSSKKLLLSDSGFYLCAWSVGQGYGYTFGSGTRLTVV.

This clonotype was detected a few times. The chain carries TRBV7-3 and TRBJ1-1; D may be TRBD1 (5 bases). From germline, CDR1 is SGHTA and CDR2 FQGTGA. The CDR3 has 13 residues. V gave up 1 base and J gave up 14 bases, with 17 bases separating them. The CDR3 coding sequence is TGTGCCAGCAGCTTAATGGAGGGGACGGATCGCTTCTTT. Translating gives CASSLMEGTDRFF.